This T cell receptor (beta chain) was obtained from a study of blood T cell repertoires in COVID-19. At the level of the study: Specimens from acute and convalescent COVID-19 originated in the United States, Italy and Spain. PBMCs, B-cell-depleted T cells, or T cells provided the cDNA or gDNA that made up the material.

The CDR3 extends over 15 amino acids. The V gene's germline CDR1 is LNHDA and CDR2 SQIVND (reference sequence). Trimming pared 3 bases from V and 0 bases from J, leaving 11 bases between. Original handling: From reference gene primer amplification, estimates of nucleated cell counts were derived. Clones were sequenced by immunoSEQ multiplex PCR, and TCRdb holds only the in-frame ones, with some missing. That table is the source of V, J and clone size, and D and trimming were worked out from the DNA. The table records more than 20,000 clones, 90% of them present only once. The rearrangement links TRBV19 to TRBJ1-2; tentative D call: TRBD1 (5 bases). This clonotype originated in an older woman with active COVID-19. Specimen: peripheral blood. The CDR3: CASSILQASNYGYTF. The CDR3 region has the DNA TGTGCCAGTAGTATTTTACAGGCCTCTAACTATGGCTACACCTTC. Complete variable domain (other parts from reference TRBV19 and TRBJ1-2): DGGITQSPKYLFRKEGQNVTLSCEQNLNHDAMYWYRQDPGQGLRLIYYSQIVNDFQKGDIAEGYSVSREKKESFPLTVTSAQKNPTAFYLCASSILQASNYGYTFGSGTRLTVV.